The 10 T cell receptor beta chains reported below all come from one sample, sequenced in a study of blood T cell repertoires in COVID-19. The data were produced by immunoSEQ multiplex PCR, yet TCRdb's version contains in-frame clones alone and is incomplete. The repertoire includes 150,000 to 200,000 clones, about 70% of them detected once, and more than 6.5% sits in the top ten. Source material: peripheral blood. The receptors derive from a woman between 50 and 59 years old with active or convalescent COVID-19.

The CDR3 spells CASRDRVYEQYF. In DNA form, the CDR3 reads TGTGCCAGCAGGGACAGGGTCTACGAGCAGTACTTC. This chain connects TRBV28 to TRBJ2-7; TRBD1 matches at 8 bases. The V segment lost 6 bases and the J segment 3 bases; nucleotides outside the gene matches: 1. This CDR3 region has 12 residues. Germline lookup yields CDR1 MDHEN and CDR2 SYDVKM.

This chain joins TRBV3-1 (or the pseudogene TRBV3-2) and TRBJ2-3, with a possible D match to TRBD2 (7 bases). There are 17 residues in the CDR3. The V gene's germline CDR1 is LGHDT and CDR2 YNNKEL (reference sequence). V dropped 3 bases and J dropped 0 bases, with 16 bases sitting between them. CDR3 nucleotides: TGTGCCAGCAGCCATCGCGGGGGCAAGACTAGCACAGATACGCAGTATTTT. Translated: CASSHRGGKTSTDTQYF.

This chain uses TRBV19 with TRBJ2-5; D might be TRBD1 (6 bases). The CDR3 has 18 residues. Trimming stripped 4 bases from V and 3 bases from J, with 24 bases between. The germline V gene encodes CDR1 LNHDA and CDR2 SQIVND (reference sequence). In DNA, the CDR3 is TGTGCCAGTAGTAGCCACCCTTCCGGGACAAGGGGTAAAGAGACCCAGTACTTC. Amino acid sequence: CASSSHPSGTRGKETQYF.

The chain joins TRBV27 to TRBJ1-2, with no clear D. Between the trimmed V and J ends, which lost 6 bases and 2 bases, there was a span of 10 bases. The CDR3 spans 13 residues. From germline, CDR1 is MNHEY and CDR2 SMNVEV (reference sequence). In nucleotides, the CDR3 is TGTGCCAGCAGCTCACCCAGGAACTATGGCTACACCTTC. This codes for CASSSPRNYGYTF.

This clone appeared a few times. The chain carries TRBV5-1 and TRBJ1-2, with 8 bases aligning to TRBD1. Germline CDR1 reads SGHRS; CDR2 reads YFSETQ. This CDR3 contains 12 residues. V lost 3 bases to trimming and J lost 8 bases; unmatched junction nucleotides: 3. The CDR3 region is CASSWTGRGYTF. The CDR3 DNA sequence: TGCGCCAGCAGCTGGACAGGGAGAGGCTACACCTTC.

This clone was recorded only once. The rearrangement joins TRBV7-3 to TRBJ2-2; 12 bases map to TRBD2. CDR1 is SGHTA and CDR2 is FQGTGA in the germline V gene. CDR3 length: 16 amino acids. Trimming removed 4 bases from V and 4 bases from J; junction bases left unmatched: 4. As DNA, the CDR3 is TGTGCCAGCAGCTCCCCTAGCGGGGGGGTCACCGGGGAGCTGTTTTTT. It is translated as CASSSPSGGVTGELFF.

This clone was found a few times. The chain uses TRBV11-1 and TRBJ2-5; weak D call: TRBD2 (6 bases). The CDR3 runs 15 residues. CDR1 is SGHAT, CDR2 FQDESV, per germline (reference sequence). V lost 6 bases and J 1 base, leaving 15 bases between the germline ends. The chain's CDR3 is CASRFGGELQETQYF. CDR3 nucleotide sequence: TGTGCCAGCAGGTTCGGGGGAGAGCTCCAAGAGACCCAGTACTTC.

J is TRBJ2-5 and V is TRBV2; 10 nucleotides agree with TRBD2. The ends lost 10 bases at V and 2 bases at J; junction bases unmatched: 7. This CDR3 has 14 amino acids. The germline gives CDR1 SNHLY, CDR2 FYNNEI. The CDR3 here is CATESGGGQETQYF. The CDR3, as DNA: TGTGCCACAGAGAGCGGGGGGGGACAAGAGACCCAGTACTTC.

J is TRBJ2-7 and V is TRBV11-2; 9 nucleotides line up with TRBD2. Trimming took 5 bases from V and 2 from J; bases not matched to a gene: 16. The V gene's germline CDR1 is SGHAT and CDR2 FQNNGV. The CDR3 spans 18 residues. In DNA, the CDR3 is TGTGCCAGCAGCCGCCAACGGAGCCTAGCGGGGATGACCTACGAGCAGTACTTC. Translating gives CASSRQRSLAGMTYEQYF.

This clone was seen only a few times. The same CDR3 can be traced to other DNA sequences in this sample. The V and J genes are TRBV10-3 and TRBJ2-7; D is perhaps TRBD2 (5 bases). Germline CDR1 ENHRY, CDR2 SYGVKD. This CDR3 is 13 amino acids long. The V end lost 0 bases, the J end lost 4 bases, and 7 bases lay between the germline ends. DNA for the CDR3: TGTGCCATCAGTGAGTCAGCGGCATACGAGCAGTACTTC. This sequence encodes CAISESAAYEQYF.